Following are 9 T cell receptor beta chains from one sample sequenced in a study of CD8 T cells in Susac syndrome. An amount of RNA that ranged from roughly 0.45 to 1 ug was reverse transcribed with random hexamers. TCRdb reprocessed the immunoSEQ multiplex PCR reads via MiXCR and lists one record per CDR3 protein. The top ten clones hold roughly 0.49% of a sample with about 80,000 distinct CDR3 sequences, 91% of them seen once. The sample consisted of CD8+ T cells from PBMCs. These receptors came from a human donor with multiple sclerosis.

CDR3 nucleotide sequence: TGTGCCAGCAGCTTAGGTCTAATCAATCAGCCCCAGCATTTT. It yields the protein CASSLGLINQPQHF. The V call is TRBV7-2, the J call TRBJ1-5, with D uncertain. In germline, CDR1 is SGHTA, CDR2 FQGNSA. This CDR3 contains 14 residues. Trimming took 1 base from V and 3 from J, leaving 7 bases between them.

CDR3 sequence: CATSDISGRGDSGTDTQYF. The DNA of the CDR3 is TGTGCCACCAGTGACATTAGCGGGAGGGGTGATAGTGGCACAGATACGCAGTATTTT. The chain carries TRBV24-1 and TRBJ2-3; TRBD2 aligns across 11 bases. Germline values: CDR1 KGHDR, CDR2 SFDVKD. After removal of 4 bases from V and 1 base from J, the junction contained 12 bases not matched to a gene. The CDR3 contains 19 residues.

To note about this clonotype: The DNA is left out, because the CDR3 cannot be placed on it with certainty; the CDR3 is given as TCRdb lists it. This chain connects TRBV5-6 to TRBJ2-1; the table's D call, TRBD2, has no DNA check behind it. CDR1 is SGHDT and CDR2 is YYEEEE in the germline V gene. 12 amino acids form the CDR3, both terminal residues included. The CDR3 is CASTSGGGEQFF.

The chain links TRBV7-6 to TRBJ2-1; TRBD2 might be the D (6 bases). The CDR3 is 16 residues long. Trimming left V 2 bases short and J 4 bases short, with 15 bases between. CDR1 and CDR2 (germline): SGHVS, FNYEAQ. The CDR3 region has the DNA TGTGCCAGCAGCTTAAGCCTCCCTAGCGAATACAATGAGCAGTTCTTC. It specifies CASSLSLPSEYNEQFF.

V usage is TRBV12-3 or TRBV12-4 and J usage is TRBJ1-1; D possibly corresponds to TRBD1 (6 bases). V was pared by 6 bases and J by 2 bases, with 13 bases between. This CDR3 contains 14 residues. The CDR3 here is CASRVLGGNTEAFF. CDR3 nucleotide sequence: TGTGCCAGCAGGGTTTTGGGGGGCAACACTGAAGCTTTCTTT.

The chain is built from TRBV4-3 and TRBJ2-1, with D possibly TRBD2 on 5 matching bases. V was pared by 4 bases and J by 9 bases, with 10 bases between. CDR3 length equals 12 residues. Germline CDR1 reads LGHNA; CDR2 reads YSLEER. Here the CDR3 reads CASSLDAGEQFF. The CDR3 nucleotides read TGCGCCAGCAGCCTCGATGCGGGTGAGCAGTTCTTC.

The chain links TRBV6-1 to TRBJ1-1, with 8 bases matching TRBD1. Trimming at V came to 6 bases and at J to 0 bases, leaving 6 bases not matched to a gene. The germline V gene encodes CDR1 MNHNS and CDR2 SASEGT. The CDR3 spans 15 residues. CDR3 in amino acids: CASSPRTGMNTEAFF. DNA of the CDR3: TGTGCCAGCAGCCCTAGGACAGGGATGAACACTGAAGCTTTCTTT.

This rearrangement joins TRBV2 to TRBJ2-7; maybe TRBD2 (6 bases). Germline CDR1 SNHLY, CDR2 FYNNEI. The CDR3 runs to 13 residues. Between the trimmed V and J ends, which lost 5 bases and 9 bases, there was a span of 17 bases. The CDR3 DNA follows: TGTGCCAGCAGTCCTCCTTCGGGGGACGTGCAGTACTTC. Its protein is CASSPPSGDVQYF. The full variable domain, completed using reference TRBV2 and TRBJ2-7, is EPEVTQTPSHQVTQMGQEVILRCVPISNHLYFYWYRQILGQKVEFLVSFYNNEISEKSEIFDDQFSVERPDGSNFTLKIRSTKLEDSAMYFCASSPPSGDVQYFGPGTRLTVT.

The V call is TRBV11-2, the J call TRBJ2-1; 7 nucleotides line up with TRBD1. J gave up 3 bases and V 5 bases, and 7 bases lay outside the gene matches. CDR3 length equals 15 residues. Germline lookup yields CDR1 SGHAT and CDR2 FQNNGV. CDR3 DNA sequence: TGTGCCAGCAGCGGACCCGGGACAGTCTACAATGAGCAGTTCTTC. Translated: CASSGPGTVYNEQFF. The full variable domain, rest sourced from reference TRBV11-2 and TRBJ2-1, is EAGVAQSPRYKIIEKRQSVAFWCNPISGHATLYWYQQILGQGPKLLIQFQNNGVVDDSQLPKDRFSAERLKGVDSTLKIQPAKLEDSAVYLCASSGPGTVYNEQFFGPGTRLTVL.